This is a list of T cell receptor beta chains from one sample in a study of CD8+CD57+ T cells in acquired aplastic anemia. From the reads, TCRdb called clonotypes with MiXCR, one entry per CDR3 protein. The sample gives some 120,000 distinct CDR3 sequences, almost 40% of which show up once; under 3% is in the top ten. The sample was sorted CD4+, CD8+, or CD8+CD57+ T cells (not recorded which) from PBMCs. Receptors were obtained from a human donor with aplastic anemia. Each CDR3 is given with its conserved first and last residue. Fields, in order: D gene, J gene, clone size, V gene, CDR3 DNA, CDR3 protein. The D gene is left open where the match is weak. Expanded clones are given a class, and other clones once, few, many or no size at all.

D: TRBD1; J: TRBJ1-2; size: few; V: TRBV5-1; DNA: TGCGCCAGCAGCCCAGGGGACAGACTCTATGGCTACACCTTC; CDR3: CASSPGDRLYGYTF
D: NA; J: TRBJ1-6; size: many; V: TRBV6-1; DNA: TGTGCCAGCGGCTCTGGCTCCTATAATTCACCCCTCCACTTT; CDR3: CASGSGSYNSPLHF
D: NA; J: TRBJ1-3; size: many; V: TRBV25-1; DNA: TGTGCCAGCAGTGATTTTAAAGGAAACACCATATATTTT; CDR3: CASSDFKGNTIYF
D: NA; J: TRBJ1-2; size: many; V: TRBV2; DNA: TGTGCCAGCAGACAGGCTTATGGCTACACCTTC; CDR3: CASRQAYGYTF
D: NA; J: TRBJ2-2; size: many; V: TRBV7-2; DNA: TGTGCCAGCAGCTTAGATCCCGGGGAGCTGTTTTTT; CDR3: CASSLDPGELFF
D: NA; J: TRBJ2-1; size: many; V: TRBV20-1; DNA: TGCAGTGCTAGCGCCAACAGGGACAATGAGCAGTTCTTC; CDR3: CSASANRDNEQFF
D: TRBD1; J: TRBJ2-6; size: NA; V: TRBV19; DNA: TGTGCCAGTAGTATAGGGACAGGGGGCAACGTCCTGACTTTC; CDR3: CASSIGTGGNVLTF
D: NA; J: TRBJ1-1; size: NA; V: TRBV3-1; DNA: TGTGCCAGCAGCCAAGAGGGATTCAGGGGCGCTGAAGCTCTCTTT; CDR3: CASSQEGFRGAEALF
D: TRBD1; J: TRBJ2-7; size: NA; V: TRBV7-9; DNA: TGTGCCAGCAGCTACAGGACAGGGGACGAGCAGTACTTC; CDR3: CASSYRTGDEQYF
D: NA; J: TRBJ1-1; size: NA; V: TRBV20-1; DNA: TGCAGTGCTAGTCTTCCGGGGAGGAACACTGAAGCTTTCTTT; CDR3: CSASLPGRNTEAFF
D: NA; J: TRBJ2-5; size: NA; V: TRBV19; DNA: TGTGCCAGTACCATCGACGGGGCCGGGGAGACCCAGTACTTC; CDR3: CASTIDGAGETQYF
D: TRBD1; J: TRBJ1-2; size: NA; V: TRBV5-1; DNA: TGCGCCAGCAGCTCTACCCCGGGACAGGCGCTGAGAGACTATGGCTACACCTTC; CDR3: CASSSTPGQALRDYGYTF
D: NA; J: TRBJ2-1; size: NA; V: TRBV2; DNA: TGTGCCAGCAGTGAAGTGGGGCGGGACAATGAGCAGTTCTTC; CDR3: CASSEVGRDNEQFF
D: NA; J: TRBJ1-1; size: many; V: TRBV15; DNA: TGTGCCACCAGCAGAGATAGGGGAAGAGGTAACACTGAAGCTTTCTTT; CDR3: CATSRDRGRGNTEAFF
D: NA; J: TRBJ1-4; size: NA; V: TRBV6-2/TRBV6-3; DNA: TGTGCCAGCAGCCGAGGGACTAAGGGGGAAAAACTGTTTTTT; CDR3: CASSRGTKGEKLFF
D: TRBD1; J: TRBJ1-3; size: NA; V: TRBV3-1; DNA: TGTGCCAGCGGCCAAGATGGTGGAGGGGGCTCAAGGACCATATATTTT; CDR3: CASGQDGGGGSRTIYF
D: NA; J: TRBJ1-2; size: NA; V: TRBV2; DNA: TGTGCCAGCAGATCTCCGAGAGGGAACTATGGCTACACCTTC; CDR3: CASRSPRGNYGYTF
D: TRBD1; J: TRBJ1-2; size: NA; V: TRBV15; DNA: TGTGCCACCAGCAGAGATTTAGGGGGCTCGAACTATGGCTACACCTTC; CDR3: CATSRDLGGSNYGYTF
D: NA; J: TRBJ2-3; size: many; V: TRBV6-5; DNA: TGTGCCAGCAGTTACTCCCGGGGAGATACGCAGTATTTT; CDR3: CASSYSRGDTQYF
D: NA; J: TRBJ1-5; size: NA; V: TRBV5-1; DNA: TGCGCCAGCAGCGAGGTCAGTTTCAATCAGCCCCAGCATTTT; CDR3: CASSEVSFNQPQHF
D: NA; J: TRBJ2-7; size: many; V: TRBV6-5; DNA: TGTGCCAGCAGTTCGACAGGCCCAAACCCCTACGAGCAGTACTTC; CDR3: CASSSTGPNPYEQYF
D: TRBD2; J: TRBJ2-3; size: many; V: TRBV29-1; DNA: TGCAGCGTTGGCTGGGTACGGGGGGACTTAAGCACAGATACGCAGTATTTT; CDR3: CSVGWVRGDLSTDTQYF
D: NA; J: TRBJ1-5; size: NA; V: TRBV19; DNA: TGTGCCAGTAGTATAGTCCCAGCCTTCACCAATCAGCCCCAGCATTTT; CDR3: CASSIVPAFTNQPQHF
D: NA; J: TRBJ1-1; size: NA; V: TRBV6-1; DNA: TGTGCCAGCAGTCCTGACCCCACTGAAGCTTTCTTT; CDR3: CASSPDPTEAFF
D: NA; J: TRBJ2-2; size: NA; V: TRBV7-2; DNA: TGTGCCAGCAGCTTATCCCTGGAAACCGGGGAGCTGTTTTTT; CDR3: CASSLSLETGELFF
D: NA; J: TRBJ1-1; size: many; V: TRBV7-9; DNA: TGTGCCAGCAGCCCCCTGGCAGGGAGGGACACTGAAGCTTTCTTT; CDR3: CASSPLAGRDTEAFF
D: NA; J: TRBJ1-1; size: many; V: TRBV9; DNA: TGTGCCAGCAGCGTAGCTAGGGTGGGAGGGACTGAAGCTTTCTTT; CDR3: CASSVARVGGTEAFF
D: NA; J: TRBJ1-1; size: NA; V: TRBV9; DNA: TGTGCCAGCAGCGTAGCAGCGCACACTGAAGCTTTCTTT; CDR3: CASSVAAHTEAFF
D: NA; J: TRBJ2-1; size: many; V: TRBV20-1; DNA: TGCAGTGCTATCCGGGACGCATCCTACAATGAGCAGTTCTTC; CDR3: CSAIRDASYNEQFF
D: NA; J: TRBJ1-5; size: NA; V: TRBV12-3/TRBV12-4; DNA: TGTGCCAGCAGTCCAGGGGCAGTTCAGCCCCAGCATTTT; CDR3: CASSPGAVQPQHF
D: NA; J: TRBJ2-7; size: NA; V: TRBV20-1; DNA: TGCAGTGCTAGGGGGGCAGGGCGGGAGCTCTACGAGCAGTACTTC; CDR3: CSARGAGRELYEQYF
D: NA; J: TRBJ2-2; size: few; V: TRBV5-8; DNA: TGTGCCAGCAGCTTATACGCCGGGGAGCTGTTTTTT; CDR3: CASSLYAGELFF
D: TRBD1; J: TRBJ2-7; size: NA; V: TRBV7-3; DNA: TGTGCCAGCAGCCGGACAGGGGGAGGCAGCGAGCAGTACTTC; CDR3: CASSRTGGGSEQYF
D: TRBD2; J: TRBJ2-1; size: many; V: TRBV2; DNA: TGTGCCAGCAGTGAAGCGGGGACTAGCGGGGTCCTCAATGAGCAGTTCTTC; CDR3: CASSEAGTSGVLNEQFF
D: TRBD1; J: TRBJ1-2; size: many; V: TRBV6-1; DNA: TGTGCCAGCAGTCGCCTTACAGGGGCGAATAACTATGGCTACACCTTC; CDR3: CASSRLTGANNYGYTF
D: NA; J: TRBJ1-1; size: many; V: TRBV20-1; DNA: TGCAGTGCTAACCGGGACGGATTAATGAACACTGAAGCTTTCTTT; CDR3: CSANRDGLMNTEAFF
D: NA; J: TRBJ2-3; size: NA; V: TRBV2; DNA: TGTGCCAGCAGTGAGCGGGGCAGCACAGATACGCAGTATTTT; CDR3: CASSERGSTDTQYF
D: NA; J: TRBJ1-2; size: NA; V: TRBV2; DNA: TGTGCCAGCACCATGAACAGGGCCAACTATGGCTACACCTTC; CDR3: CASTMNRANYGYTF
D: TRBD1; J: TRBJ1-1; size: many; V: TRBV5-8; DNA: TGTGCCAGCAGCGCCGGACAGGGGTACACTGAAGCTTTCTTT; CDR3: CASSAGQGYTEAFF
D: TRBD2; J: TRBJ2-2; size: many; V: TRBV20-1; DNA: TGCAGTGCTAGGTCCCCTAGCGGGGGGGCGAACACCGGGGAGCTGTTTTTT; CDR3: CSARSPSGGANTGELFF
D: NA; J: TRBJ1-1; size: many; V: TRBV29-1; DNA: TGCAGCGTCCGACAGGAACTCACTGAAGCTTTCTTT; CDR3: CSVRQELTEAFF
D: TRBD1; J: TRBJ2-7; size: many; V: TRBV7-9; DNA: TGTGCCCGCAGCTTAGCGGGGACAGGGGAGGTGCAGTACTTC; CDR3: CARSLAGTGEVQYF
D: NA; J: TRBJ1-6; size: NA; V: TRBV5-1; DNA: TGCGCCAGCAGCTTGGGGGACAAGCCTTATTCACCCCTCCACTTT; CDR3: CASSLGDKPYSPLHF
D: TRBD1; J: TRBJ1-1; size: many; V: TRBV29-1; DNA: TGCAGCGTTGAAGGTACAGGGGGAACTGAAGCTTTCTTT; CDR3: CSVEGTGGTEAFF
D: NA; J: TRBJ1-4; size: many; V: TRBV7-3; DNA: TGTGCCAGCAGCTTAAAGGCGTATGAAAAACTGTTTTTT; CDR3: CASSLKAYEKLFF
D: TRBD1; J: TRBJ2-7; size: NA; V: TRBV6-5; DNA: TGTGCCAGCAGTTACTCGGGACAGGGTATGTACGAGCAGTACTTC; CDR3: CASSYSGQGMYEQYF
D: NA; J: TRBJ2-3; size: NA; V: TRBV29-1; DNA: TGCAGCTGCGAACACCGAATAGCGGCTAGCACAGATACGCAGTATTTT; CDR3: CSCEHRIAASTDTQYF
D: NA; J: TRBJ1-5; size: few; V: TRBV28; DNA: TGTGCCAGCAGTTTACGAGGGGAGGGCAATCAGCCCCAGCATTTT; CDR3: CASSLRGEGNQPQHF
D: NA; J: TRBJ1-6; size: NA; V: TRBV5-1; DNA: TGCGCCAGCAGCCCGGGGGAGGGACTCGATAATTCACCCCTCCACTTT; CDR3: CASSPGEGLDNSPLHF
D: NA; J: TRBJ1-1; size: many; V: TRBV6-5; DNA: TGTGCCAGCGGGACTACAGGGAAAGGCACTGAAGCTTTCTTT; CDR3: CASGTTGKGTEAFF